This T cell receptor beta chain is drawn from a study of CD8+ T cells in alopecia areata (dated 2018 in TCRdb). Regarding the complete study: The treated patients, all with moderate-to-severe alopecia areata, were enrolled in an open-label pilot trial of oral tofacitinib given at 5 to 10 mg twice daily. Patients received tofacitinib for 6 to 18 months and were then followed off drug for 6 months to check for delayed response and recurrence. In both human patients and the C3H/HeJ mouse model, the study applied high-throughput TCRbeta sequencing to look at T cell clonal expansion in alopecia areata. Human TCRbeta sequencing covered scalp tissue and sorted CD4+ and CD8+ peripheral blood T cells from patchy and totalis/universalis alopecia areata patients and healthy controls. Tofacitinib-treated patients had biopsies at baseline and at 4 and 24 weeks of treatment, with a later scalp biopsy in several patients. Scalp clonality was compared among normal scalp (n=4), patchy alopecia areata scalp (n=8), and alopecia totalis/universalis scalp (n=8). RNA was obtained with the PAXgene miRNA kit for fixed scalp, the miRNeasy kit for PBMCs, and the RNeasy kit for mouse skin. TCRbeta CDR3 regions were amplified by immunoSEQ multiplex PCR using 35 Vbeta forward and 13 Jbeta reverse primers.

The library came from the immunoSEQ multiplex PCR assay. For TCR sequencing, RNA was extracted from every sample and reverse transcribed into cDNA to serve as template. First-strand cDNA was synthesized using SuperScript III with a 2:1 mix of oligo-dT and random hexamers. A synthetic immune receptor repertoire was used to assess amplification bias, and residual bias was removed computationally. The authors' pipeline ran thus. After raw reads were preprocessed to remove errors, the CDR3 was defined following IMGT conventions as running from the conserved cysteine to phenylalanine. Clonality was calculated as 1 minus Shannon entropy normalized by log2 of the number of productive unique TCRs. Whether scalp clones were CD4 or CD8 was inferred by matching scalp TCRbeta sequences against CD4 and CD8 repertoires sorted from blood. What TCRdb holds here is the immuneACCESS table cut down to in-frame rearrangements. Part of the clones is not present; checked against another copy, under half of the missing clones reflect an unresolved V gene, and the others are unexplained. The DNA was the basis for D and trimming; V, J and clone size are from that table. Across this sample there are around 120,000 clones, with around two fifths seen only once. The ten most abundant clones make up approximately 2.8% of the sample.

From alopecia areata patients, peripheral blood was collected along with lesional scalp punch biopsies. After PBMCs were isolated by density centrifugation and stained for CD3, CD4 and CD8, a FACSAria was used to sort CD4+ and CD8+ T cells. As regards this clone: The target of this receptor is not known. The record has no base qualities; no much larger clone is one base away.

General conclusions and limits of the study: Shared TCR sequences between patients were less evident than in mice, which may be partly attributable to HLA diversity in the patient population. Compared with normal scalp, lesional scalp, particularly in alopecia totalis/universalis, had higher clonality and more expanded CD8+ clones, which suggests antigenic drive. Unlike mouse skin, which is dominated by gammadelta T cells, normal human skin has resident alphabeta T cells that are also sequenced, and this complicates analysis of the scalp TCR repertoire.

The CDR1 and CDR2 encoded by the germline V gene are SGHRS and YFSETQ. The CDR3 runs 15 residues from the cysteine to the phenylalanine. Just CDR3 DNA is preserved here, 45 bases in frame from base 1. V is clipped by 1 base and J by 1 base, and the sequence between their germline boundaries is 11 bases long. This chain joins TRBV5-1 to TRBJ2-5; the D gene is possibly TRBD1 or TRBD2, each agreeing over 5 bases. The receptor was isolated from a human donor with alopecia areata. The sample comprised CD4+ T cells sorted from blood. The CDR3 is CASSLNGASQETQYF. In nucleotide form, the sequence is TGCGCCAGCAGCTTGAACGGGGCATCCCAAGAGACCCAGTACTTC.